What follows are 25 T cell receptor beta chains derived from one specimen sequenced in a study of T cells in Graves' hyperthyroidism and ophthalmopathy. Researchers amplified the TCR beta CDR3 regions from RNA transcripts. The HTBI primer set was used in a first-round RT-PCR of the TCR CDR3. In TCRdb, the multiplex PCR reads were re-called with MiXCR into one record per CDR3 protein. The repertoire holds approximately 520,000 distinct CDR3 sequences, with around 21% as singletons. The sample taken for sequencing was blood. The origin of the receptors is a man younger than 35 with Graves' hyperthyroidism.

The chain couples TRBV18 to TRBJ1-1, with 9 bases identical to TRBD1. The CDR3 extends over 17 amino acids. V shed 3 bases, J shed 3 bases, and the junction held 11 bases outside the gene matches. Germline CDR1 KGHSH, CDR2 LQKENI. The CDR3 DNA reads as TGTGCCAGCTCACCGTATGGGACAGGGAGTGGTCACACTGAAGCTTTCTTT. As protein: CASSPYGTGSGHTEAFF.

Ten or more counts support this clonotype. The rearrangement links TRBV28 to TRBJ1-1; D not resolved. CDR3 size: 13 residues. V gave up 7 bases and J gave up 7 bases, with 16 bases separating them. Germline V gene sequence: CDR1 MDHEN, CDR2 SYDVKM. The CDR3 reads CASTSYRGYEAFF. CDR3 in DNA: TGTGCCAGCACCAGTTACCGAGGGTATGAAGCTTTCTTT.

As to this clonotype: The conserved closing phenylalanine or tryptophan is absent in this CDR3, likely reflecting a read error. V usage is TRBV6-1 and J usage is TRBJ2-2; D gene ambiguous. Germline loops: CDR1 MNHNS, CDR2 SASEGT. V lost 6 bases to trimming and J lost 4 bases, with 6 bases between them. This CDR3 contains 12 residues. DNA for the CDR3: TGTGCCAGCAGGAGATTCACCGGGGAGCTGTTTGTT. This translates into CASRRFTGELFV.

In this sample, this clonotype turned up many times. The gene calls are TRBV28 and TRBJ2-7; 8 positions agree with TRBD2. The germline V gene encodes CDR1 MDHEN and CDR2 SYDVKM. The length of the CDR3 is 16 residues. J gave up 1 base and V 5 bases, and 10 bases lay outside the gene matches. In nucleotides, the CDR3 is TGTGCCAGCAGTCTCGCCGGGAGGGTAGGGTCCTACGAGCAGTACTTC. Translation: CASSLAGRVGSYEQYF. The whole variable domain, filled in from reference TRBV28 and TRBJ2-7, reads DVKVTQSSRYLVKRTGEKVFLECVQDMDHENMFWYRQDPGLGLRLIYFSYDVKMKEKGDIPEGYSVSREKKERFSLILESASTNQTSMYLCASSLAGRVGSYEQYFGPGTRLTVT.

This clonotype was recorded at least ten times. The CDR3: CASSQSQEAFF. CDR3 sequence (DNA): TGTGCCAGCAGCCAAAGTCAAGAAGCTTTCTTT. The rearrangement links TRBV14 to TRBJ1-1, with unresolved D. Germline CDR1 reads SGHDN; CDR2 reads FVKESK. The ends were cut back, 2 bases at V and 8 bases at J, with 6 bases in the middle. This CDR3 is 11 amino acids long.

This clonotype was found many times. The rearrangement uses TRBV27 and TRBJ2-2; 7 bases line up with TRBD1. V shed 2 bases and J 3 bases; nucleotides not matched to a gene: 6. CDR1 and CDR2 (germline): MNHEY, SMNVEV (reference sequence). The CDR3 has 16 residues. CDR3 nucleotides: TGTGCCAGCAGTTTACAGGGACAGTACTACACCGGGGAGCTGTTTTTT. Its translation is CASSLQGQYYTGELFF.

This clonotype was seen many times. V and J are TRBV12-3 or TRBV12-4 and TRBJ1-1; no clear D gene. Trimming stripped 11 bases from V and 1 base from J, with 14 bases between. The CDR3 spans 13 residues. The CDR3 coding sequence is TGTGCCCTAGGGCGGGGTTGGAACACTGAAGCTTTCTTT. Protein: CALGRGWNTEAFF.

Details on this clonotype: This may stem from a read error, because a much larger clone lies one nucleotide away. Without the conserved terminal phenylalanine or tryptophan, this CDR3 likely stems from a read error. This chain uses TRBV9 with TRBJ2-2, with D possibly TRBD2 on 7 matching bases. The germline CDR1 and CDR2 sequences are SGDLS and YYNGEE. The V end was cut by 3 bases, the J end by 4 bases, with 10 bases between. This CDR3 comprises 14 residues. The DNA of the CDR3 is TGTGCCAGCAGCGCCGGGGGGCGCACCGGGGAGCTGTTTATT. Encoded protein: CASSAGGRTGELFI.

This clonotype was observed at least ten times. CDR3 sequence: CASSQVQDGGVWGEQYF. The DNA of the CDR3 is TGTGCCAGCAGCCAAGTCCAGGATGGCGGGGTCTGGGGCGAGCAGTACTTC. This rearrangement joins TRBV4-2 to TRBJ2-7; maybe TRBD2 (6 bases). Germline V gives CDR1 LGHNA, CDR2 YNFKEQ. The CDR3 length is 17 residues. Trimming took 1 base from V and 6 from J, leaving 22 bases between them.

The V gene is TRBV28, the J gene TRBJ1-1, with D hard to call. This CDR3 is built from 14 residues. Germline CDR1 and CDR2: MDHEN and SYDVKM. Trimming took off 4 bases at V and 0 bases at J, with 9 bases between the two ends. The CDR3: CASSSSPVNTEAFF. CDR3 bases: TGTGCCAGCAGTTCCTCCCCCGTGAACACTGAAGCTTTCTTT.

This clonotype was seen repeatedly, ten times or more. This chain connects TRBV6-5 to TRBJ1-1; D is undetermined. Trimming left V 0 bases short and J 4 bases short, with 9 bases between. The length of the CDR3 is 14 residues. Germline V gene data show CDR1 as MNHEY and CDR2 as SVGAGI. The CDR3 DNA reads as TGTGCCAGCAGTTACTCGAGAGGGCTCACTGAAGCTTTCTTT. Translation: CASSYSRGLTEAFF.

This clonotype showed up many times. The J gene is TRBJ1-1, the V gene TRBV19; D is possibly TRBD1 (6 bases). Per germline, CDR1 LNHDA and CDR2 SQIVND (reference sequence). Trimming stripped 3 bases from V and 6 bases from J, with 14 bases between. The CDR3 has 14 amino acids. CDR3 nucleotide sequence: TGTGCCAGTAGTATTGGGGGGGGCATCTCTGAAGCTTTCTTT. This translates into CASSIGGGISEAFF.

This clonotype occurred many times. V is TRBV2 and J is TRBJ2-5; TRBD2 aligns across 9 bases. Germline assignment: CDR1 SNHLY and CDR2 FYNNEI. Germline trimming cut 6 bases from V and 4 bases from J; bases unmatched to any gene: 6. The CDR3 spans 14 residues. CDR3 DNA sequence: TGTGCCAGCAGAGACAGCGGGGGGAGAGAGACCCAGTACTTC. Its protein product is CASRDSGGRETQYF.

This clonotype was counted many times. The V gene is TRBV6-2 or TRBV6-3, the J gene TRBJ2-2; 9 nucleotides match TRBD1. Germline V lookup: CDR1 MNHEY, CDR2 SVGEGT. Germline trimming cut 5 bases from V and 4 bases from J; bases unmatched to any gene: 11. The CDR3 spans 17 residues. CDR3 DNA sequence: TGTGCCAGCAGTCCCTCCGGAAACAGGGGGCGCACCGGGGAGCTGTTTTTT. It specifies CASSPSGNRGRTGELFF.

The table lists this clonotype with a few counts. V usage is TRBV6-1 and J usage is TRBJ2-7; 7 positions agree with TRBD1. After removal of 7 bases from V and 2 bases from J, the junction contained 5 bases not matched to a gene. The V gene's germline CDR1 is MNHNS and CDR2 SASEGT. The CDR3 is made up of 13 amino acids. The CDR3 sequence: CASTATGTYEQYF. In nucleotides, the CDR3 is TGTGCCAGCACGGCGACAGGGACCTACGAGCAGTACTTC.

This clonotype has at least ten counts. The V gene is TRBV11-2, the J gene TRBJ2-7; D is unclear. Germline CDR1 SGHAT, CDR2 FQNNGV. The CDR3 consists of 14 residues. The V end was cut by 5 bases, the J end by 4 bases, with 15 bases between. Here the CDR3 reads CASSPTPDPYEQYF. The DNA for the CDR3 is TGTGCCAGCAGCCCCACCCCTGACCCTTACGAGCAGTACTTC.

V is TRBV11-1 and J is TRBJ2-3, with D perhaps matching TRBD2 (6 bases). Trimming removed 5 bases at V and 3 bases at J, with 21 bases between. This CDR3 spans 17 amino acids. Germline assignment: CDR1 SGHAT and CDR2 FQDESV (reference sequence). The chain's CDR3 is CASSPRGGLPNTDTQYF. The DNA of the CDR3 is TGTGCCAGCAGCCCCCGGGGAGGACTACCAAATACAGATACGCAGTATTTT.

As concerns this clonotype: Its ends do not fully match the called genes, so a read error is possible. CDR3 region: CASSQGRTLSPTGELLF. The CDR3 nucleotides read TGCGCCAGCAGCCAGGGACGCACGTTATCTCCCACCGGGGAGCTGTTGTTT. J is TRBJ2-2 and V is TRBV4-1; D tentatively fits TRBD1 or TRBD2 (5 bases each). Per germline, CDR1 MGHRA and CDR2 YSYEKL. This CDR3 contains 17 residues.

The table lists this clonotype with many counts. The chain carries TRBV28 and TRBJ1-1, with D hard to call. Germline CDR1 and CDR2: MDHEN and SYDVKM. The germline V and J ends were trimmed by 2 bases and 6 bases, with 13 bases remaining between them. The CDR3 is made up of 14 amino acids. The CDR3: CASSLIRDLSEAFF. CDR3 bases: TGTGCCAGCAGTTTAATTCGGGATCTCTCTGAAGCTTTCTTT.

The rearrangement uses TRBV6-1 and TRBJ2-5, with 9 bases identical to TRBD2. The trim removed 4 bases at V and 5 bases at J, leaving 14 bases unmatched. In germline, CDR1 is MNHNS, CDR2 SASEGT. CDR3 length equals 17 residues. The CDR3 loop reads CASSAATGAGGRETQYF. DNA of the CDR3: TGTGCCAGCAGTGCAGCAACGGGAGCGGGGGGCCGGGAGACCCAGTACTTC.

Regarding this clonotype: This may be a read error, as it is one base from a much larger clone. The gene calls are TRBV29-1 and TRBJ2-2, with D perhaps TRBD1 (5 bases). Germline V gives CDR1 SQVTM, CDR2 ANQGSEA. The CDR3 contains 13 residues. CDR3 DNA sequence: TGCATCGTTGGGCAGGGTTACACCGGGGAGCTGTTTTTT. Its protein is CIVGQGYTGELFF.

This clonotype has at least ten counts. This chain links TRBV6-1 with TRBJ1-5; D might be TRBD1 (6 bases). Germline-derived CDR1 and CDR2 are MNHNS and SASEGT. The CDR3 length is 17 residues. V was trimmed by 1 base and J by 6 bases, leaving 19 bases between them. CDR3: CASSEGGGISQGQPQHF. As DNA, the CDR3 is TGTGCCAGCAGTGAAGGGGGGGGCATCTCGCAGGGTCAGCCCCAGCATTTT.

At least ten counts were recorded for this clonotype. This rearrangement joins TRBV6-1 to TRBJ1-2; 8 bases agree with TRBD1. Germline lookup yields CDR1 MNHNS and CDR2 SASEGT. Unmatched junction bases numbered 9, after V lost 1 base and J lost 8 bases. The CDR3 is 15 amino acids. CDR3 nucleotide sequence: TGTGCCAGCAGTGAAGACCCGACAGGGGTGGAGGGCTACACCTTC. Its protein product is CASSEDPTGVEGYTF.

Many counts were recorded for this clonotype. The rearrangement links TRBV12-3 or TRBV12-4 to TRBJ1-6; D may be TRBD1 (6 bases). V was shortened by 5 bases and J by 11 bases, with 13 bases between the two germline ends. This CDR3 region has 13 residues. CDR3 DNA: TGTGCCAGCAGTAATACAGGGAGCACACCCCTCCACTTT. Amino acid sequence: CASSNTGSTPLHF.

This clonotype was recorded at least ten times. V gene TRBV7-6 combines with J gene TRBJ2-2, with D tentatively TRBD1 or TRBD2 (7 bases each). The CDR3 consists of 18 residues. Germline loops: CDR1 SGHVS, CDR2 FNYEAQ. V shed 6 bases and J shed 1 base, with 21 bases lying between them. The CDR3 reads CASSPTTQGGLNTGELFF. The CDR3 coding sequence is TGTGCCAGCAGTCCCACCACGCAGGGGGGGTTGAACACCGGGGAGCTGTTTTTT.